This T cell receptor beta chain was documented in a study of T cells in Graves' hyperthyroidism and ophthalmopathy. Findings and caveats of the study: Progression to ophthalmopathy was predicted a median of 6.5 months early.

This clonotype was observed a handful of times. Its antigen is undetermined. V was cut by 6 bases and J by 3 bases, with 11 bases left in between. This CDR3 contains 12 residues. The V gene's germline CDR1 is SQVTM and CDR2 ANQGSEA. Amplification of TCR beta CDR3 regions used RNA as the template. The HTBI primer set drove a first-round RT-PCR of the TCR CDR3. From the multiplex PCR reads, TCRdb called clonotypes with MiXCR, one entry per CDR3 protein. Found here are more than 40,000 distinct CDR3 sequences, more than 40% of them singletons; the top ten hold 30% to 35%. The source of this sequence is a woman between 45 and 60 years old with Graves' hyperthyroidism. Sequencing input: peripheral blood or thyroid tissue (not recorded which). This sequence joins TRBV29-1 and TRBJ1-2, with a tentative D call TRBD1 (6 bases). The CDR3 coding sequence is TGCAGCGTCGGGAGGGGGGACTATGGCTACACCTTC. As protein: CSVGRGDYGYTF.